Listed below are T cell receptor beta chains from one sample, sequenced in a study of T-cell memory formation after mild COVID-19. TCRdb ran MiXCR on the 5' RACE reads and lists one entry per CDR3 protein. The sample shows fewer than 700,000 distinct CDR3 sequences, more than 15% of them seen only once. Sequencing was done on a sample of PBMCs or a T cell subset sorted from them (not recorded which). Every receptor here comes from an adult woman who had mild COVID-19 (a few samples of this study predate the infection). Cell type and time point are not known. CDR3s include the opening cysteine and the closing phenylalanine or tryptophan. D genes are given only for firm matches. Clone size is not always given. Where it is, it says once, few, many or a class for expanded clones.

D: .
J: TRBJ2-3
V: TRBV7-7
size: many
DNA: TGTGCCAGCAGCACTCGGGACGGCGGGGCGCAGTATTTT
CDR3: CASSTRDGGAQYF

D: TRBD1
J: TRBJ1-2
V: TRBV20-1
size: .
DNA: TGCAGTGCTAGCTTAGAGACCGGACAGGACTATGGCTACACCTTC
CDR3: CSASLETGQDYGYTF

D: .
J: TRBJ2-2
V: TRBV5-6
size: few
DNA: TGTGCCAGCAGCTTGGTTGATCGGGGCTGGAACACCGGGGAGCTGTTTTTT
CDR3: CASSLVDRGWNTGELFF

D: TRBD1
J: TRBJ2-7
V: TRBV29-1
size: .
DNA: TGCAGCGTTGAAGGGATGGGACAGGGGATCTACGAGCAGTACTTC
CDR3: CSVEGMGQGIYEQYF

D: .
J: TRBJ1-1
V: TRBV20-1
size: .
DNA: TGCAGTGCTAGTCTACAGGTGGGCACTGAAGCTTTCTTT
CDR3: CSASLQVGTEAFF

D: TRBD1
J: TRBJ2-2
V: TRBV7-8
size: few
DNA: TGTGCCAGCAGCCACTACAAGGACAGGCTTACGAACACCGGGGAGCTGTTTTTT
CDR3: CASSHYKDRLTNTGELFF

D: .
J: TRBJ2-7
V: TRBV7-2
size: few
DNA: TGTGCCAGCAGCTTAGCTAGTAAGTCCTACGAGCAGTACTTC
CDR3: CASSLASKSYEQYF

D: TRBD1
J: TRBJ2-7
V: TRBV27
size: few
DNA: TGTGCCAGCGGACAGGTACAACCTCAGTACTTC
CDR3: CASGQVQPQYF

D: .
J: TRBJ2-1
V: TRBV5-1
size: many
DNA: TGCGCCAGCAGCCCTGGGGGGGCATCCTACAATGAGCAGTTCTTC
CDR3: CASSPGGASYNEQFF

D: .
J: TRBJ2-4
V: TRBV20-1
size: .
DNA: TGCAGTGCTCCTGGGGGGTACCTTGAAAACATTCAGTACTTC
CDR3: CSAPGGYLENIQYF

D: .
J: TRBJ2-5
V: TRBV6-2/TRBV6-3
size: .
DNA: TGTGCCACCCGTCGAGACCTCGATCGGGAGACCCAGTACTTC
CDR3: CATRRDLDRETQYF

D: .
J: TRBJ2-1
V: TRBV28
size: few
DNA: TGTGCCAGCAGTTTACGTGGTAAGGACACTAGGATTTACAATGAGCAGTTCTTC
CDR3: CASSLRGKDTRIYNEQFF

D: TRBD1
J: TRBJ2-2
V: TRBV29-1
size: .
DNA: TGCAGCGCGGACAGGGAAACCGGGGAGCTGTTTTTT
CDR3: CSADRETGELFF

D: .
J: TRBJ2-5
V: TRBV11-2
size: many
DNA: TGTGCCAGCAGCTCGGGCGGTGTGGTGGGGAAAGAGACCCAGTACTTC
CDR3: CASSSGGVVGKETQYF

D: .
J: TRBJ2-7
V: TRBV10-3
size: many
DNA: TGTGCCATCAGTGATTGGGGGGGACAGGTGTCCTACGAGCAGTACTTC
CDR3: CAISDWGGQVSYEQYF

D: .
J: TRBJ2-7
V: TRBV5-1
size: many
DNA: TGCGCCAGCAGCTTGAAGGGGACAACCTACGAGCAGTACTTC
CDR3: CASSLKGTTYEQYF

D: .
J: TRBJ1-1
V: TRBV7-2
size: few
DNA: TGTGCCAGCAGCTTACCTCCCAGGCAAAAAGCTTTCTTT
CDR3: CASSLPPRQKAFF

D: .
J: TRBJ2-3
V: TRBV28
size: few
DNA: TGTGCCAGCAGTTTGTTGCAACACCGATCCACAGATACGCAGTATTTT
CDR3: CASSLLQHRSTDTQYF

D: TRBD2
J: TRBJ2-1
V: TRBV6-1
size: .
DNA: TGTGCCAGCAGTGCAGGGCTAGCGGCTAACAATGAGCAGTTCTTC
CDR3: CASSAGLAANNEQFF

D: .
J: TRBJ2-7
V: TRBV29-1
size: few
DNA: TGCAGCGTTGAAAGACTCGGGGACGAGCAGTACTTC
CDR3: CSVERLGDEQYF

D: .
J: TRBJ2-3
V: TRBV5-5
size: few
DNA: TGTGCCAGCAGCTTGGATGGGGACACAGATACGCAGTATTTT
CDR3: CASSLDGDTDTQYF

D: TRBD2
J: TRBJ2-2
V: TRBV20-1
size: few
DNA: TGCAGTGCTAGAGCGGGAGGTTGGGACACCGGGGAGCTGTTTTTT
CDR3: CSARAGGWDTGELFF

D: .
J: TRBJ1-1
V: TRBV7-9
size: few
DNA: TGTGCCAGCAGCTCTAGAACCGGGACAACTGAAGCTTTCTTT
CDR3: CASSSRTGTTEAFF

D: TRBD1
J: TRBJ1-5
V: TRBV12-3/TRBV12-4
size: few
DNA: TGTGCCAGCAGATACCAGACAGGGAACAATCAGCCCCAGCATTTT
CDR3: CASRYQTGNNQPQHF

D: TRBD2
J: TRBJ2-1
V: TRBV4-1
size: .
DNA: TGCGCCAGCAGCCACCCTGGGAAACTAGCGGGAGGAGTAATAAATGAGCAGTTCTTC
CDR3: CASSHPGKLAGGVINEQFF

D: TRBD1
J: TRBJ1-1
V: TRBV19
size: .
DNA: TGTGCCAGTCGGATTGGGACAGCCATGAACACTGAAGCTTTCTTT
CDR3: CASRIGTAMNTEAFF

D: .
J: TRBJ2-7
V: TRBV4-1
size: .
DNA: TGCGCCAGCAGCCAAGCAGGGCGGGGAACTGAGTACTTC
CDR3: CASSQAGRGTEYF

D: TRBD2
J: TRBJ2-5
V: TRBV6-1
size: .
DNA: TGTGCCAGCAACGGACTAGCGGGAGCGGAGACCCAGTACTTC
CDR3: CASNGLAGAETQYF

D: .
J: TRBJ1-4
V: TRBV5-1
size: .
DNA: TGCGCCAGCAGCTTAACCGGGACATCTAATGAAAAACTGTTTTTT
CDR3: CASSLTGTSNEKLFF